This paragraph reports one T cell receptor (beta chain). Its antigen is currently unknown. Alongside a J-beta primer mix, a sample-barcoded 5' primer served in a second PCR lasting about 7 to 11 cycles. Each cDNA molecule, via a template-switch adaptor with 12 random nucleotides, was tagged. TCRdb ran MiXCR on the 5' RACE reads and lists one entry per CDR3 protein. The repertoire holds 910,000 or so distinct CDR3 sequences, with about 53% as singletons. V shed 8 bases and J 8 bases; nucleotides not matched to a gene: 7. This CDR3 comprises 14 residues. CDR1 MDHEN and CDR2 SYDVKM come from the germline V gene. The data derive from a study of blood T cells in healthy people across ages. General observations from the study: Roughly linearly, TCR beta diversity per million T cells fell as age increased. The study lacked donor CMV status, which possibly confounded expanded clonotype changes.

The TCR comes from a woman aged 60 to 75 in good health. The genes are TRBV28 and TRBJ2-3, with 13 bases aligning to TRBD2. Sequences were obtained from blood. This chain's CDR3 is CASGLAGVTGTQYF. As DNA, the CDR3 is TGTGCCAGCGGACTAGCGGGAGTGACCGGTACGCAGTATTTT.